Presented here are 6 T cell receptor beta chains from one specimen sequenced in a study of T cells in Graves' hyperthyroidism and ophthalmopathy. TCR beta CDR3 regions were amplified from RNA. First-round RT-PCR targeting the TCR CDR3 was performed with the HTBI primer set. MiXCR, applied by TCRdb to the multiplex PCR reads, yields one record per CDR3 protein. The sample consists of approximately 700,000 distinct CDR3 sequences, around 17% of them appearing once. Sequencing was carried out using blood. All receptors derive from a young man with Graves' hyperthyroidism.

This clonotype was observed at least ten times. V usage is TRBV15 and J usage is TRBJ1-1, with TRBD1 identical over 8 bases. This CDR3 is built from 14 residues. In germline, CDR1 is LNHNV, CDR2 YYDKDF (reference sequence). With V trimmed by 3 bases and J by 6 bases, 6 bases remained unmatched. CDR3 nucleotides: TGTGCCACCAGCAGGGTGCCAGGGGGCCCTGAAGCTTTCTTT. Amino acid sequence: CATSRVPGGPEAFF. The entire variable domain, with the rest obtained from reference TRBV15 and TRBJ1-1, is as follows: DAMVIQNPRYQVTQFGKPVTLSCSQTLNHNVMYWYQQKSSQAPKLLFHYYDKDFNNEADTPDNFQSRRPNTSFCFLDIRSPGLGDTAMYLCATSRVPGGPEAFFGQGTRLTVV.

This clonotype was seen only once. A much larger clone differs by one base, so this may be a read error. This sequence joins TRBV20-1 and TRBJ2-1; D might be TRBD2 (6 bases). The CDR3 contains 16 residues. From germline, CDR1 is DFQATT and CDR2 SNEGSKA (reference sequence). DNA of the CDR3: TGCAGTGCTAGAGATCGGGGCAGCGGGCCTTACAATGAGCGGTTCTTC. Translated, it gives CSARDRGSGPYNERFF.

This clonotype was seen a single time. V usage is TRBV6-4 and J usage is TRBJ1-3; no clear D gene. V was clipped by 7 bases and J by 4 bases, with 14 bases between them. Germline V CDR1 and CDR2: MRHNA, SNTAGT. This CDR3 spans 14 amino acids. In DNA form, the CDR3 reads TGTGCCAGCAAGGGCACCCGCCGAGGAAACACCATATATTTT. Its protein product is CASKGTRRGNTIYF.

This clonotype was observed many times. The rearrangement links TRBV18 to TRBJ2-4; D is unresolved. This CDR3 contains 13 residues. Germline CDR1 reads KGHSH; CDR2 reads LQKENI. V gave up 3 bases and J gave up 9 bases, with 12 bases separating them. The CDR3 region is CASSPFEGGIQYF. DNA for the CDR3: TGTGCCAGCTCACCGTTCGAAGGCGGCATTCAGTACTTC.

Only a few counts were recorded for this clonotype. The rearrangement joins TRBV6-2 or TRBV6-3 to TRBJ2-1, with D possibly TRBD2 on 5 matching bases. Germline loops: CDR1 MNHEY, CDR2 SVGEGT. This CDR3 contains 12 residues. The ends were cut back, 4 bases at V and 6 bases at J, with 7 bases in the middle. CDR3 coding DNA: TGTGCCAGCAGTTTCACTAGCAATGAGCAGTTCTTC. This gives the protein CASSFTSNEQFF.

This chain uses TRBV9 with TRBJ2-3, with 9 bases identical to TRBD1. J lost 4 bases, V lost 1 base, and 7 bases had no gene match. Germline lookup yields CDR1 SGDLS and CDR2 YYNGEE. The CDR3 consists of 16 residues. For the CDR3, the DNA is TGTGCCAGCAGCGTATCCGGGGGGACAGGGCCAGATACGCAGTATTTT. Amino acid sequence: CASSVSGGTGPDTQYF.